A single sample gave rise to the 32 T cell receptor beta chains below, sequenced in a study of T cell responses to AZD1222 COVID-19 vaccine. TCRdb's copy holds only in-frame clones and misses some; the assay was immunoSEQ multiplex PCR. The data show about 73,000 clones, about nine tenths seen once. The sequencing used peripheral blood, collected on day 0 of AZD1222 vaccination. Receptors were obtained from an adult in good health.

The chain is built from TRBV5-1 and TRBJ2-4; maybe TRBD2 (5 bases). Per germline, CDR1 SGHRS and CDR2 YFSETQ. V was shortened by 0 bases and J by 1 base, with 11 bases between the two germline ends. CDR3 length: 16 residues. CDR3 bases: TGCGCCAGCAGCTTGGACGGGGTTGGGGCCAAAAACATTCAGTACTTC. It translates to CASSLDGVGAKNIQYF.

The gene calls are TRBV30 and TRBJ2-2; tentative D call: TRBD2 (6 bases). V was trimmed by 4 bases and J by 6 bases, leaving 15 bases between them. CDR1 is GTSNPN, CDR2 SVGIG, per germline (reference sequence). The CDR3 spans 14 residues. CDR3 sequence: CAWTGGIGAGELFF. In DNA, the CDR3 is TGTGCCTGGACTGGGGGGATTGGGGCCGGGGAGCTGTTTTTT.

This clone was seen more than once but under ten times. The chain uses TRBV11-2 and TRBJ1-5; D gene ambiguous. The V and J ends lost 0 bases and 7 bases respectively, with 7 bases between them. The CDR3 loop spans 13 amino acids. Looked up from germline, CDR1 is SGHAT and CDR2 is FQNNGV. The CDR3 loop reads CASSLDRGQPQHF. The CDR3 DNA reads TGTGCCAGCAGCTTAGATCGAGGGCAGCCCCAGCATTTT.

This chain uses TRBV3-1 (or the pseudogene TRBV3-2) with TRBJ2-2; 8 nucleotides align to TRBD2. Per germline, CDR1 LGHDT and CDR2 YNNKEL (reference sequence). This CDR3 is built from 18 residues. V trimming: 5 bases; J trimming: 0 bases; junction bases outside the gene matches: 11. The CDR3 reads CASSSEFLGLANTGELFF. CDR3 DNA: TGTGCCAGCAGCTCAGAATTCTTGGGACTAGCGAACACCGGGGAGCTGTTTTTT.

This clone was observed a handful of times. The V and J genes are TRBV6-5 and TRBJ1-5; D is undetermined. Germline V gene sequence: CDR1 MNHEY, CDR2 SVGAGI. This CDR3 region has 15 residues. V dropped 6 bases and J dropped 3 bases, with 15 bases sitting between them. The CDR3 DNA reads as TGTGCCAGCAGCGAGGTGGGCGGATACAATCAGCCCCAGCATTTT. This sequence encodes CASSEVGGYNQPQHF.

V gene TRBV5-1 combines with J gene TRBJ2-1; D gene ambiguous. Looked up from germline, CDR1 is SGHRS and CDR2 is YFSETQ. The V end lost 6 bases, the J end lost 7 bases, and 5 bases lay between the germline ends. The CDR3 sequence is 10 residues long. Written as DNA, the CDR3 is TGCGCCAGCAAGGATAATGAGCAGTTCTTC. Its protein is CASKDNEQFF.

The V gene is TRBV19, the J gene TRBJ1-2; 7 positions match TRBD1. V shed 6 bases, J shed 1 base, and the junction held 5 bases outside the gene matches. The germline CDR1 and CDR2 sequences are LNHDA and SQIVND (reference sequence). This CDR3 region has 14 residues. The CDR3 DNA sequence: TGTGCCAGTAGCTCCAGGGGGGATAACTATGGCTACACCTTC. Translating it yields CASSSRGDNYGYTF.

This chain uses TRBV28 with TRBJ1-3, with 7 bases matching TRBD1. The germline gives CDR1 MDHEN, CDR2 SYDVKM. Germline trimming cut 6 bases from V and 2 bases from J; bases unmatched to any gene: 7. The CDR3 is 15 residues long. The DNA for the CDR3 is TGTGCCAGCAGGCTTAGACAGGGAACTGGAAACACCATATATTTT. It codes for CASRLRQGTGNTIYF.

The chain joins TRBV28 to TRBJ1-2; D gene uncertain. Germline V gives CDR1 MDHEN, CDR2 SYDVKM. This CDR3 spans 14 amino acids. V gave up 6 bases and J gave up 5 bases, with 16 bases separating them. The CDR3 DNA reads as TGTGCCAGCAGCGGATCCGGGAAAGATTATGGCTACACCTTC. This encodes CASSGSGKDYGYTF.

The chain employs TRBV2 and TRBJ2-7, with 7 bases identical to TRBD1. The CDR3 is made up of 15 amino acids. The V gene's germline CDR1 is SNHLY and CDR2 FYNNEI. V lost 7 bases, J lost 0 bases, and 9 bases stayed unmatched. The CDR3 region is CASTRPGQSSYEQYF. The DNA of the CDR3 is TGTGCCAGCACTAGACCGGGACAGTCCTCCTACGAGCAGTACTTC. Variable domain in full (rest from reference TRBV2 and TRBJ2-7): EPEVTQTPSHQVTQMGQEVILRCVPISNHLYFYWYRQILGQKVEFLVSFYNNEISEKSEIFDDQFSVERPDGSNFTLKIRSTKLEDSAMYFCASTRPGQSSYEQYFGPGTRLTVT.

This clone was detected once. The chain couples TRBV19 to TRBJ1-3; D may be TRBD1 (6 bases). The CDR3 loop spans 15 amino acids. V was shortened by 5 bases and J by 0 bases, with 11 bases between the two germline ends. In germline, CDR1 is LNHDA, CDR2 SQIVND (reference sequence). The CDR3 is CASSPDRSSGNTIYF. DNA of the CDR3: TGTGCCAGTAGTCCCGACAGGAGCTCTGGAAACACCATATATTTT.

The chain has TRBV10-2 and TRBJ1-5; D unresolved. The CDR3 covers 14 residues. Trimming removed 2 bases from V and 6 bases from J, with 11 bases in between. The germline CDR1 and CDR2 sequences are WSHSY and SAAADI. The CDR3 DNA reads as TGCGCCAGCAGTGAGAGGCCCATGCCTCAGCCCCAGCATTTT. Translating gives CASSERPMPQPQHF.

The chain recombines TRBV3-1 (or the pseudogene TRBV3-2) with TRBJ2-7, with TRBD1 matching over 10 bases. Trimming took 4 bases from V and 4 from J; bases not matched to a gene: 7. Germline CDR1 LGHDT, CDR2 YNNKEL (reference sequence). This CDR3 comprises 15 residues. CDR3 protein: CASSRKDRGKYEQYF. CDR3 DNA: TGTGCCAGCAGCCGAAAGGACAGGGGGAAATACGAGCAGTACTTC.

The chain is built from TRBV6-2 or TRBV6-3 and TRBJ1-1, with D perhaps matching TRBD1 (5 bases). This CDR3 spans 14 amino acids. Per the germline V gene, CDR1 is MNHEY and CDR2 is SVGEGT. Trimming shortened V by 6 bases and J by 0 bases, and 11 bases separated the two germline ends. The CDR3 DNA is TGTGCCAGCAGCTGGGACGGCATGAACACTGAAGCTTTCTTT. This translates into CASSWDGMNTEAFF.

In this sample, this clone turned up a few times. This chain uses TRBV13 with TRBJ2-7; 12 bases agree with TRBD1. Germline CDR1 is PRHDT and CDR2 is FYEKMQ (reference sequence). The V and J ends lost 7 bases and 5 bases, in that order; junction bases with no gene match: 6. This CDR3 region has 14 residues. The CDR3 here is CASTQGQGADEQYF. The CDR3 DNA sequence: TGTGCCAGCACCCAGGGACAGGGGGCCGACGAGCAGTACTTC.

The chain joins TRBV6-4 to TRBJ2-2; D gene uncertain. Germline loops: CDR1 MRHNA, CDR2 SNTAGT. V was pared by 8 bases and J by 0 bases, with 13 bases between. This CDR3 spans 15 amino acids. The CDR3 DNA reads as TGTGCCAGCGCGGTTAGGGCTCCGAACACCGGGGAGCTGTTTTTT. Its protein product is CASAVRAPNTGELFF.

This sequence joins TRBV5-5 and TRBJ1-2, with 8 bases fitting TRBD1. The CDR3 consists of 13 residues. CDR1 SGHKS and CDR2 YYEKEE come from the germline V gene (reference sequence). The V segment lost 4 bases and the J segment 5 bases; nucleotides outside the gene matches: 4. The CDR3 nucleotides are TGTGCCAGCAGCCTCCAGGGGGCTTATGGCTACACCTTC. Amino acid sequence: CASSLQGAYGYTF. Using reference TRBV5-5 and TRBJ1-2 for the parts outside the CDR3, the full variable domain is DAGVTQSPTHLIKTRGQQVTLRCSPISGHKSVSWYQQVLGQGPQFIFQYYEKEERGRGNFPDRFSARQFPNYSSELNVNALLLGDSALYLCASSLQGAYGYTFGSGTRLTVV.

This clone was picked up a small number of times. CDR3 sequence reads: CASSAGDSYEQYF. The CDR3 DNA reads TGTGCCAGCAGCGCCGGGGATTCCTACGAGCAGTACTTC. The chain links TRBV9 to TRBJ2-7; a possible D gene is TRBD2 (5 bases). V shed 3 bases and J shed 1 base, with 8 bases lying between them. The germline gives CDR1 SGDLS, CDR2 YYNGEE. The CDR3 spans 13 residues.

Only one count was recorded for this clone. This chain links TRBV10-3 with TRBJ2-5; TRBD1 or TRBD2 may be the D gene (5 bases each). The germline V gene has CDR1 ENHRY and CDR2 SYGVKD. The V end lost 6 bases, the J end lost 1 base, and 15 bases lay between the germline ends. The CDR3 spans 15 residues. The CDR3 DNA reads TGTGCCATCAGGAGTCAGGGAGTTCCCCAAGAGACCCAGTACTTC. Its protein is CAIRSQGVPQETQYF.

This chain joins TRBV3-1 (or the pseudogene TRBV3-2) and TRBJ2-2, with a possible D match to TRBD1 (6 bases). This CDR3 is built from 15 residues. Germline CDR1 is LGHDT and CDR2 is YNNKEL (reference sequence). Trimming removed 3 bases from V and 5 bases from J, with 13 bases in between. CDR3 in amino acids: CASSHFRGGTGELFF. The CDR3 coding sequence is TGTGCCAGCAGCCACTTCAGGGGCGGAACCGGGGAGCTGTTTTTT.

The J gene is TRBJ2-3, the V gene TRBV5-1; 11 nucleotides agree with TRBD2. The germline V gene encodes CDR1 SGHRS and CDR2 YFSETQ. This CDR3 comprises 19 residues. The junction had 12 bases not matched to a gene; V was cut back by 0 bases and J by 3 bases. The CDR3 DNA follows: TGCGCCAGCAGCTTGGGGCTAGCGGGGGGATATGCTACGACAGATACGCAGTATTTT. Protein sequence: CASSLGLAGGYATTDTQYF.

V is TRBV9 and J is TRBJ1-2; D remains ambiguous. CDR3 length: 13 amino acids. Germline CDR1 SGDLS, CDR2 YYNGEE. V dropped 4 bases and J dropped 1 base, with 8 bases sitting between them. The CDR3 loop is CASSPDNNYGYTF. CDR3 DNA: TGTGCCAGCAGCCCTGACAATAACTATGGCTACACCTTC.

This clone was seen just once. The chain is built from TRBV18 and TRBJ1-6; D is uncertain. V lost 4 bases and J lost 7, with 11 bases in between. Germline CDR1 is KGHSH and CDR2 is LQKENI. The CDR3 loop spans 14 amino acids. Written as DNA, the CDR3 is TGTGCCAGCTCACTCGATTTTGGGAATTCACCCCTCCACTTT. Its protein is CASSLDFGNSPLHF.

A few counts support this clone. V gene TRBV6-6 combines with J gene TRBJ2-3, with 9 bases identical to TRBD1. This CDR3 contains 16 residues. Per germline, CDR1 MNHNY and CDR2 SVGAGI (reference sequence). The V and J ends lost 2 bases and 3 bases, in that order; junction bases with no gene match: 6. CDR3 sequence: CASSYLPGQGTDTQYF. The CDR3 coding sequence is TGTGCCAGCAGTTACCTCCCGGGACAGGGTACAGATACGCAGTATTTT.

This clone was recorded only once. This sequence joins TRBV7-9 and TRBJ1-5; D remains unclear. The CDR3 is 14 amino acids. Trimming took 4 bases from V and 3 from J, leaving 10 bases between them. CDR1 is SEHNR and CDR2 is FQNEAQ in the germline V gene (reference sequence). The DNA for the CDR3 is TGTGCCAGCAGCTCTGACACTGACAATCAGCCCCAGCATTTT. It yields the protein CASSSDTDNQPQHF.

The chain has TRBV18 and TRBJ1-1, with TRBD1 as a possible D gene (5 bases). V was clipped by 2 bases and J by 11 bases, with 15 bases between them. The CDR3 contains 13 residues. The V gene's germline CDR1 is KGHSH and CDR2 LQKENI. The CDR3 region is CASSPDDGGFAFF. CDR3 DNA: TGTGCCAGCTCACCAGACGATGGGGGTTTCGCTTTCTTT.

This sequence joins TRBV6-5 and TRBJ1-2; D is possibly TRBD1 (6 bases). Deletions cut 0 bases from V and 4 bases from J, with 12 bases between. CDR3 size: 15 residues. Germline CDR1 and CDR2: MNHEY and SVGAGI. This CDR3 is CASSYSGTSLYGYTF. As DNA, the CDR3 is TGTGCCAGCAGTTACTCCGGGACAAGTCTCTATGGCTACACCTTC.

This sequence joins TRBV2 and TRBJ1-1; the D gene is possibly TRBD1 (5 bases). Trimming removed 9 bases at V and 3 bases at J, with 8 bases between. Germline lookup yields CDR1 SNHLY and CDR2 FYNNEI. This CDR3 has 11 residues. In nucleotides, the CDR3 is TGTGCCAGGGGGACGGACACTGAAGCTTTCTTT. It translates to CARGTDTEAFF.

V and J are TRBV7-9 and TRBJ2-1, with 11 bases identical to TRBD2. The CDR3 is made up of 15 amino acids. Germline V gene sequence: CDR1 SEHNR, CDR2 FQNEAQ (reference sequence). Trimming took 5 bases from V and 4 from J; bases not matched to a gene: 4. CDR3 sequence (DNA): TGTGCCAGCAGCCGAACTAGCGGGGGATACAATGAGCAGTTCTTC. It encodes CASSRTSGGYNEQFF.

The chain is built from TRBV18 and TRBJ1-5; no definite D call. This CDR3 region has 12 residues. Per germline, CDR1 KGHSH and CDR2 LQKENI. Trimming pared 3 bases from V and 3 bases from J, leaving 3 bases between. The CDR3 sequence is CASSPNNQPQHF. The CDR3, as DNA: TGTGCCAGCTCACCCAACAATCAGCCCCAGCATTTT.

The gene calls are TRBV19 and TRBJ1-5; D call uncertain. Germline loops: CDR1 LNHDA, CDR2 SQIVND (reference sequence). The CDR3 loop spans 16 amino acids. Between the trimmed V and J ends, which lost 5 bases and 0 bases, there was a span of 14 bases. CDR3 sequence reads: CASSASGLVSNQPQHF. Here the CDR3 DNA reads TGTGCCAGTAGTGCCTCCGGGTTAGTTAGCAATCAGCCCCAGCATTTT.

The chain links TRBV5-4 to TRBJ1-2, with a weak D call TRBD1 (5 bases). V was pared by 5 bases and J by 4 bases, with 12 bases between. Per the germline V gene, CDR1 is SGHNT and CDR2 is YYREEE (reference sequence). This CDR3 is built from 13 residues. The CDR3 region is CASRTGTLYGYTF. CDR3 DNA sequence: TGTGCCAGCAGGACCGGGACTCTCTATGGCTACACCTTC. Together with reference TRBV5-4 and TRBJ1-2, the CDR3 gives the full variable domain: ETGVTQSPTHLIKTRGQQVTLRCSSQSGHNTVSWYQQALGQGPQFIFQYYREEENGRGNFPPRFSGLQFPNYSSELNVNALELDDSALYLCASRTGTLYGYTFGSGTRLTVV.